This is a list of T cell receptor beta chains from one sample in a study of vaccination and CD4 T cells after COVID-19. Via MiXCR, TCRdb re-called the PCR reads, giving one row per CDR3 protein. The sample lists 15,000 to 20,000 distinct CDR3 sequences, under 65% occurring once. Their antigens remain unidentified. The material sequenced was CD4+ T cells from blood, cultured in vitro, taken after SARS-CoV-2 vaccination. Source of these receptors: a human donor who had recovered from COVID-19. Both conserved end residues are part of each CDR3. The D gene is left open where the match is weak. Size is stated for part of the rows, as once, few or many counts, or as a class when the clone is expanded.

d_gene	abundance	v_gene	j_gene	CDR3nt	CDR3aa
-	-	TRBV21-1	TRBJ1-2	TGTGCCAGCAGCAAAGTGAGACAGGGGGGCCATGGCTACACCTTC	CASSKVRQGGHGYTF
TRBD1	few	TRBV19	TRBJ1-6	TGTGCCAGTAGTATAGCAGGGGGGAATGATTCACCCCTCCACTTT	CASSIAGGNDSPLHF
TRBD2	-	TRBV24-1	TRBJ2-5	TGTGCCACCAGTGATGCCCGGGCGGGGGAGCAAGAGACCCAGTACTTC	CATSDARAGEQETQYF
-	-	TRBV6-1	TRBJ1-2	TGTGCCAGCAATTTTCAACAGGGTAGGCTGGATGGCTACACCTTC	CASNFQQGRLDGYTF
-	-	TRBV12-3/TRBV12-4	TRBJ2-2	TGTGCCAGCAGTCAAACAGGGCCCGGGGAGCTGTTTTTT	CASSQTGPGELFF
-	few	TRBV7-2	TRBJ2-5	TGTGCCAGCAGCCGCCCCCAGACAGTGGGCCAAGAGACCCAGTACTTC	CASSRPQTVGQETQYF
-	-	TRBV24-1	TRBJ2-2	TGTGCCACCAGTGACCCCCTGGGCCTCAACACCGGGGAGCTGTTTTTT	CATSDPLGLNTGELFF
TRBD1	-	TRBV6-8	TRBJ2-7	TGTGCCAGCAGCCTTAGACAGGGAGCCCACGAGCAGTACTTC	CASSLRQGAHEQYF
-	-	TRBV2	TRBJ1-1	TGTGCCAGCAGGGAGTTCCACAGCGTCACTGAAGCTTTCTTT	CASREFHSVTEAFF
-	-	TRBV10-3	TRBJ1-1	TGTGCCATCAGTGAGGTCAGGGAGAACACTGAAGCTTTCTTT	CAISEVRENTEAFF
TRBD1	-	TRBV12-3/TRBV12-4	TRBJ2-3	TGTGCCAGCACCCAGGGGGTGGGGCGGACTACAGATACGCAGTATTTT	CASTQGVGRTTDTQYF
TRBD1	few	TRBV6-1	TRBJ1-1	TGTGCCAGCAGTCAACAGGGGGCGCTGACTGAAGCTTTCTTT	CASSQQGALTEAFF
TRBD1	-	TRBV7-3	TRBJ1-1	TGTGCCAGCAGCCAGGGGGGTGAAGCTTTCTTT	CASSQGGEAFF
-	-	TRBV6-1	TRBJ1-2	TGTGCCACCGCTACAGGGTTAGAGGTTTCGGGCTACACCTTC	CATATGLEVSGYTF
-	few	TRBV19	TRBJ1-5	TGTGCCAGTAGCCTGGCGGGGAATCAGCCCCAGCATTTT	CASSLAGNQPQHF
-	few	TRBV6-1	TRBJ1-6	TGTGCCAGCAGCCCGGGGCCAGGGACTAATTCACCCCTCCACTTT	CASSPGPGTNSPLHF
-	few	TRBV27	TRBJ1-2	TGTGCCAGCAGTTTATCGCCAGGAGCTAACTATGGCTACACCTTC	CASSLSPGANYGYTF
TRBD2	-	TRBV7-2	TRBJ2-2	TGTGCCAGCAGCTTATTATACAGACTTCTTAGGCGGGAGGACGACACCGGGGAGTTGTTTTTT	CASSLLYRLLRREDDTGELFF
-	-	TRBV20-1	TRBJ1-1	TGCAGTGCTCCCCCAATCGGACGCCTGAACACTGAAGCTTTCTTT	CSAPPIGRLNTEAFF
-	-	TRBV7-2	TRBJ2-7	TGTGCCAGCAGCTTAGAATACGGGACTGCATACGAGCAGTACTTC	CASSLEYGTAYEQYF
TRBD1	-	TRBV2	TRBJ2-7	TGTGCCAGCAGTGTTAGACAGGGTGTATACGAGCAGTACTTC	CASSVRQGVYEQYF
-	-	TRBV5-6	TRBJ1-5	TGTGCCAGCAGCAGAACCTGGGGTAGCAATCAGCCCCAGCATTTT	CASSRTWGSNQPQHF
TRBD1	few	TRBV6-2/TRBV6-3	TRBJ2-3	TGTGCCAGCAGTATTAGGGACAGGGGAGATACGCAGTATTTT	CASSIRDRGDTQYF
-	-	TRBV6-1	TRBJ1-2	TGTGCCAGCAGTGGGAGGGTTGATGGCTACACCTTC	CASSGRVDGYTF
TRBD1	-	TRBV27	TRBJ1-2	TGTGCCAGCAGTTCAATACGAACCGGACAGGCTAACTATGGCTACACCTTC	CASSSIRTGQANYGYTF
TRBD1	-	TRBV11-3	TRBJ2-5	TGTGCCAGCAGCTTTGGCGGGACAGGGGGCTGGGAGACCCAGTACTTC	CASSFGGTGGWETQYF
-	-	TRBV27	TRBJ1-5	TGTGCCAGCAGTTTAAGTATACAGAGCAATCAGCCCCAGCATTTT	CASSLSIQSNQPQHF
-	-	TRBV11-3	TRBJ2-3	TGTGCCAGCAGCTTAGGAGGTTTTGGCACAGATACGCAGTATTTT	CASSLGGFGTDTQYF
-	few	TRBV6-1	TRBJ1-6	TGTGCCAGCATTACCGGGACCAATAATTCACCCCTCCACTTT	CASITGTNNSPLHF
-	-	TRBV14	TRBJ1-1	TGTGCCAGCAGCCCAACCAACCGGGTTGAAGCTTTCTTT	CASSPTNRVEAFF
-	-	TRBV29-1	TRBJ1-1	TGCAGCGTTGCGCTCTCAACTGAAGCTTTCTTT	CSVALSTEAFF
-	-	TRBV6-2/TRBV6-3	TRBJ1-1	TGTGCCAGCAGCCTTCTAGAGAACACTGAAGCTTTCTTT	CASSLLENTEAFF
TRBD1	-	TRBV20-1	TRBJ1-5	TGCAGTGCTAGAGCCCAGACAGGGAGAAAGGGAAGCAATCAGCCCCAGCATTTT	CSARAQTGRKGSNQPQHF
-	-	TRBV12-5	TRBJ1-5	TGTGCTAGTGGTTTGGGACAGGCTGGCAATCAGCCCCAGCATTTT	CASGLGQAGNQPQHF
-	-	TRBV29-1	TRBJ1-1	TGCAGCGTTGAGGGGGCGGTTGTAGCTTTCTTT	CSVEGAVVAFF
TRBD1	-	TRBV25-1	TRBJ1-2	TGTGCCAGCGGACAGGGGGCCTATGGCTACACCTTC	CASGQGAYGYTF
-	-	TRBV11-3	TRBJ1-1	TGTGCCAGCAGCTTAGTCCAGATGAACACTGAAGCTTTCTTT	CASSLVQMNTEAFF
-	-	TRBV10-3	TRBJ1-3	TGTGCCATCAGTGAGTCTGGGGTAGATGGAAACACCATATATTTT	CAISESGVDGNTIYF
-	-	TRBV7-2	TRBJ2-2	TGTGCCAGCAGAGGCCGGAAGGCCACCGGGGAGCTGTTTTTT	CASRGRKATGELFF
-	-	TRBV5-4	TRBJ2-5	TGTGCCAGCAGCTCAGTGTCTTCAATCGGGGAGACCCAGTACTTC	CASSSVSSIGETQYF
-	-	TRBV7-6	TRBJ1-3	TGTGCCAGCAGCCGATTTGGACAGAATGGAGCTGGAAACACCATATATTTT	CASSRFGQNGAGNTIYF
-	few	TRBV20-1	TRBJ1-5	TGCAGTGCTAGCTGGAGGAGGGGGAGTCAGCCCCAGCATTTT	CSASWRRGSQPQHF
-	few	TRBV6-5	TRBJ1-5	TGTGCCAGCAGTTGGACGGTCGATCAGCCCCAGCATTTT	CASSWTVDQPQHF
-	few	TRBV6-5	TRBJ1-1	TGTGCCAGCAGTTATCGCGGGGCCTTGAACACTGAAGCTTTCTTT	CASSYRGALNTEAFF
-	-	TRBV7-2	TRBJ1-2	TGTGCCAGCAGCTTAGCTCCGGGACGAACGGGCTACACCTTC	CASSLAPGRTGYTF
-	-	TRBV14	TRBJ1-1	TGTGCCAGCAGCCGGGACCTTACCACTGAAGCTTTCTTT	CASSRDLTTEAFF
TRBD2	-	TRBV7-2	TRBJ2-3	TGTGCCAGCAGCCCCCGAGCGGGGGCCGGCACAGATACGCAGTATTTT	CASSPRAGAGTDTQYF